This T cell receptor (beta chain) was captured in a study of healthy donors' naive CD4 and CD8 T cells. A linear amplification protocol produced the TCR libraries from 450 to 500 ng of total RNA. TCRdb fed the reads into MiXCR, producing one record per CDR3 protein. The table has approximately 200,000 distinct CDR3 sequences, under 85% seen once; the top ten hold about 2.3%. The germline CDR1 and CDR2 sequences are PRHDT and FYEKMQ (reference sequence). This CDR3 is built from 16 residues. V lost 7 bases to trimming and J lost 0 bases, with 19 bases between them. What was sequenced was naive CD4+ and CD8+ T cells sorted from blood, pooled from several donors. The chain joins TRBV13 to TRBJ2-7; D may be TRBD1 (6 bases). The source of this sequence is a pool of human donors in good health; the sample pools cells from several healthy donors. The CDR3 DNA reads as TGTGCCAGCACCTCGGGCTGGCAGGGGAACTCCTACGAGCAGTACTTC. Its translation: CASTSGWQGNSYEQYF. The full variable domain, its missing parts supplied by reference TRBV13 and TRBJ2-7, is AAGVIQSPRHLIKEKRETATLKCYPIPRHDTVYWYQQGPGQDPQFLISFYEKMQSDKGSIPDRFSAQQFSDYHSELNMSSLELGDSALYFCASTSGWQGNSYEQYFGPGTRLTVT.